The source of this TCR beta chain is a study of T cell changes during pregnancy in multiple sclerosis. With 5 bases clipped from V and 5 bases from J, the junction kept 5 bases outside the gene matches. This CDR3 region has 14 residues. Per the germline V gene, CDR1 is SGHTA and CDR2 is FQGTGA. Clones were read by immunoSEQ multiplex PCR, and TCRdb kept only the in-frame ones, dropping some. This sample has about 51,000 clones, with 85% to 95% found just once. The TCR was taken from a female donor with multiple sclerosis, enrolled in a pregnancy study. This chain connects TRBV7-3 to TRBJ1-2, with TRBD1 matching over 10 bases. The material sequenced was CD4+ T cells from peripheral blood mononuclear cells, taken in the second trimester of pregnancy. The CDR3 coding sequence is TGTGCCAGCAGCGAAACGGGACAGGGGTATGGCTACACCTTC. Protein: CASSETGQGYGYTF.